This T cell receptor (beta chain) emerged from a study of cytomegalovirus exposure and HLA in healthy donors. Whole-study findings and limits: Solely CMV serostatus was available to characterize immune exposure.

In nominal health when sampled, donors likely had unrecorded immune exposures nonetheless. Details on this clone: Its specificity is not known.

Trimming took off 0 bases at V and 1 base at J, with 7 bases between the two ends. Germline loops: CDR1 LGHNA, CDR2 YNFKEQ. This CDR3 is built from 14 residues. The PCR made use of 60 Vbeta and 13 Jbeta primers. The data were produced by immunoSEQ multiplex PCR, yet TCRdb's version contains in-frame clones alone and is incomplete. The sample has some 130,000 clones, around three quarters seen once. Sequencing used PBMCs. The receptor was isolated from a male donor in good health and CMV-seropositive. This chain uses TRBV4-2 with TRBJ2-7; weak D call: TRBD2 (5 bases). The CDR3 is CASSQDAGSYEQYF. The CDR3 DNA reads TGTGCCAGCAGCCAAGACGCGGGTTCCTACGAGCAGTACTTC.